Below are 22 T cell receptor beta chains sequenced from a single sample in a study of blood T cell repertoires in COVID-19. Only in-frame clones appear in the TCRdb table, and some are missing; sequencing was by immunoSEQ multiplex PCR. Among about 270,000 clones, about nine tenths were seen once, and the ten largest hold around 8.8%. The sequenced sample was peripheral blood. The receptors shown here come from a man in his forties with active or convalescent COVID-19.

V and J are TRBV5-6 and TRBJ1-6; a weak D match, TRBD1 (6 bases). Between the trimmed V and J ends, which lost 4 bases and 7 bases, there was a span of 12 bases. This CDR3 spans 14 amino acids. Germline values: CDR1 SGHDT, CDR2 YYEEEE. The CDR3 here is CASSRRTENSPLHF. CDR3 nucleotide sequence: TGTGCCAGCAGCAGACGGACAGAAAATTCACCCCTCCACTTT. Full variable domain (outside the CDR3, taken from reference TRBV5-6 and TRBJ1-6): DAGVTQSPTHLIKTRGQQVTLRCSPKSGHDTVSWYQQALGQGPQFIFQYYEEEERQRGNFPDRFSGHQFPNYSSELNVNALLLGDSALYLCASSRRTENSPLHFGNGTRLTVT.

This chain connects TRBV5-1 to TRBJ2-7; 8 nucleotides agree with TRBD1. V was clipped by 0 bases and J by 3 bases; unmatched bases: 2. Looked up from germline, CDR1 is SGHRS and CDR2 is YFSETQ. CDR3 length equals 14 residues. The CDR3 loop reads CASSLGQGHYEQYF. CDR3 sequence (DNA): TGCGCCAGCAGCTTGGGACAGGGGCACTACGAGCAGTACTTC. The full variable domain, with the rest looked up from reference TRBV5-1 and TRBJ2-7, is KAGVTQTPRYLIKTRGQQVTLSCSPISGHRSVSWYQQTPGQGLQFLFEYFSETQRNKGNFPGRFSGRQFSNSRSEMNVSTLELGDSALYLCASSLGQGHYEQYFGPGTRLTVT.

The chain uses TRBV5-1 and TRBJ2-7; weak D call: TRBD2 (5 bases). Germline V gene data show CDR1 as SGHRS and CDR2 as YFSETQ. Deletions cut 1 base from V and 2 bases from J, with 10 bases between. The CDR3 sequence is 14 residues long. DNA of the CDR3: TGCGCCAGCAGCTTGAATGGGGAGCCCTACGAGCAGTACTTC. Translating it yields CASSLNGEPYEQYF.

The rearrangement links TRBV5-6 to TRBJ1-2; D is undetermined. CDR3 size: 12 residues. Trimming cost V 3 bases and J 5 bases, with 8 bases left between them. Per the germline V gene, CDR1 is SGHDT and CDR2 is YYEEEE. The CDR3 here is CASSSTSYGYTF. In DNA, the CDR3 is TGTGCCAGCAGCTCGACTAGTTATGGCTACACCTTC.

This clone was picked up one time. The V call is TRBV9, the J call TRBJ2-7; D is ambiguous. The V gene's germline CDR1 is SGDLS and CDR2 YYNGEE. This CDR3 is 13 amino acids long. Trimming shortened V by 0 bases and J by 6 bases, and 10 bases separated the two germline ends. CDR3 DNA sequence: TGTGCCAGCAGCGTAGATCCCCTTTCCGAGCAGTACTTC. This sequence encodes CASSVDPLSEQYF.

This clone has a handful of counts. The CDR3 spells CASSPAPTVTGELFF. The CDR3 DNA follows: TGCGCCAGCAGCCCGGCGCCGACAGTAACCGGGGAGCTGTTTTTT. The chain has TRBV5-1 and TRBJ2-2; D possibly corresponds to TRBD1 (5 bases). Germline assignment: CDR1 SGHRS and CDR2 YFSETQ. CDR3 size: 15 residues. V was trimmed by 4 bases and J by 5 bases, leaving 15 bases between them.

The CDR3 here is CSASTRGGSPLHF. DNA for the CDR3: TGCAGTGCTAGTACTAGGGGGGGGTCACCCCTCCACTTT. The chain uses TRBV20-1 and TRBJ1-6; tentatively, D is TRBD1 (6 bases). The CDR3 is made up of 13 amino acids. Trimming removed 3 bases at V and 10 bases at J, with 13 bases between. Per germline, CDR1 DFQATT and CDR2 SNEGSKA (reference sequence).

The chain joins TRBV9 to TRBJ1-6; 8 bases line up with TRBD1. There are 16 residues in the CDR3. Losses at the gene ends were 3 bases for V and 8 bases for J; bases not matched to a gene: 10. Germline V gives CDR1 SGDLS, CDR2 YYNGEE. CDR3 sequence: CASSAPQDRADSPLHF. CDR3 nucleotides: TGTGCCAGCAGCGCCCCCCAGGACAGGGCGGATTCACCCCTCCACTTT.

This clone was recorded once. The chain carries TRBV5-1 and TRBJ2-2, with TRBD2 matching 12 bases. Unmatched junction bases numbered 2, after V lost 2 bases and J lost 3 bases. This CDR3 is 16 amino acids long. The germline V gene encodes CDR1 SGHRS and CDR2 YFSETQ. The CDR3 here is CASSLRLAGDTGELFF. In DNA, the CDR3 is TGCGCCAGCAGCTTAAGACTAGCGGGAGACACCGGGGAGCTGTTTTTT.

The chain uses TRBV7-2 and TRBJ2-7; TRBD2 matches 7 bases. J was trimmed by 7 bases and V by 0 bases; bases with no gene match: 0. Germline loops: CDR1 SGHTA, CDR2 FQGNSA. CDR3 size: 12 residues. In DNA, the CDR3 is TGTGCCAGCAGCTTAGCGGGGGGGGAGCAGTACTTC. Translating it yields CASSLAGGEQYF. Supplemented by reference TRBV7-2 and TRBJ2-7, the full variable domain reads GAGVSQSPSNKVTEKGKDVELRCDPISGHTALYWYRQSLGQGLEFLIYFQGNSAPDKSGLPSDRFSAERTGGSVSTLTIQRTQQEDSAVYLCASSLAGGEQYFGPGTRLTVT.

This chain connects TRBV6-1 to TRBJ1-5; D gene unclear. This CDR3 spans 15 amino acids. CDR1 and CDR2 (germline): MNHNS, SASEGT. V lost 3 bases and J lost 0, with 9 bases in between. CDR3 loop: CASSEPPYSNQPQHF. The CDR3 DNA reads as TGTGCCAGCAGTGAGCCACCCTATAGCAATCAGCCCCAGCATTTT.

The CDR3 is CASSLDTSYEQYF. The DNA of the CDR3 is TGTGCCAGCAGCCTTGACACCTCCTACGAGCAGTACTTC. This rearrangement joins TRBV5-6 to TRBJ2-7; no clear D. This CDR3 has 13 residues. In germline, CDR1 is SGHDT, CDR2 YYEEEE. V was cut by 4 bases and J by 0 bases, with 8 bases left in between.

V is TRBV28 and J is TRBJ1-3, with 7 bases that match TRBD1. Looked up from germline, CDR1 is MDHEN and CDR2 is SYDVKM. V was clipped by 2 bases and J by 4 bases; unmatched bases: 20. This CDR3 is 20 amino acids long. This chain's CDR3 is CASSLRGARTGPSGGNTIYF. In DNA form, the CDR3 reads TGTGCCAGCAGTTTAAGGGGGGCAAGGACAGGTCCTTCTGGGGGAAACACCATATATTTT.

The J gene is TRBJ1-2, the V gene TRBV19; 8 nucleotides line up with TRBD1. CDR1 is LNHDA and CDR2 is SQIVND in the germline V gene (reference sequence). The CDR3 has 13 residues. Unmatched junction bases numbered 3, after V lost 9 bases and J lost 0 bases. CDR3 in DNA: TGTGCCAGCCACAGGGGGACTAACTATGGCTACACCTTC. It codes for CASHRGTNYGYTF.

The rearrangement links TRBV11-3 to TRBJ2-1; TRBD2 matches 7 bases. V gave up 3 bases and J gave up 7 bases; unmatched junction bases: 6. From germline, CDR1 is SGHNT and CDR2 YENEEA. The CDR3 spans 14 residues. Here the CDR3 DNA reads TGTGCCAGCAGCTTGGGGGGGACTCGGAATGAGCAGTTCTTC. It encodes CASSLGGTRNEQFF.

There are a few counts of this clone. This sequence joins TRBV12-3 or TRBV12-4 and TRBJ1-5; D might be TRBD1 (5 bases). V shed 3 bases and J shed 5 bases, with 8 bases lying between them. This CDR3 is 13 amino acids long. The CDR3 reads CASSLDNYQPQHF. The CDR3 DNA reads as TGTGCCAGCAGTTTGGACAACTATCAGCCCCAGCATTTT.

The chain is built from TRBV18 and TRBJ2-2, with D possibly matching TRBD2 (6 bases). The germline V gene has CDR1 KGHSH and CDR2 LQKENI. The CDR3 is made up of 15 amino acids. Trimming shortened V by 2 bases and J by 4 bases, and 11 bases separated the two germline ends. CDR3 sequence reads: CASSPTGEGTGELFF. DNA of the CDR3: TGTGCCAGCTCACCAACGGGAGAAGGCACCGGGGAGCTGTTTTTT.

The V gene is TRBV5-1, the J gene TRBJ2-7; 9 bases are a match to TRBD1. The CDR3 totals 15 residues. The germline CDR1 and CDR2 sequences are SGHRS and YFSETQ. J gave up 3 bases and V 0 bases, and 4 bases lay outside the gene matches. For the CDR3, the DNA is TGCGCCAGCAGCTTGGATGGGACAGGGATCTACGAGCAGTACTTC. This gives the protein CASSLDGTGIYEQYF.

The rearrangement links TRBV3-1 (or the pseudogene TRBV3-2) to TRBJ1-4; tentatively, D is TRBD1 (5 bases). From germline, CDR1 is LGHDT and CDR2 YNNKEL (reference sequence). V lost 4 bases and J 4 bases, leaving 10 bases between the germline ends. The CDR3 spans 14 residues. The CDR3 loop is CASSLTTDNEKLFF. The CDR3 DNA reads as TGTGCCAGCAGCCTAACGACAGATAATGAAAAACTGTTTTTT.

The V and J genes are TRBV7-9 and TRBJ2-5; 12 bases line up with TRBD2. The CDR3 has 14 residues. V trimming: 7 bases; J trimming: 5 bases; junction bases outside the gene matches: 5. Germline-derived CDR1 and CDR2 are SEHNR and FQNEAQ (reference sequence). The chain's CDR3 is CASILTSGRETQYF. Here the CDR3 DNA reads TGTGCCAGCATCCTCACTAGCGGGAGGGAGACCCAGTACTTC. Variable domain in full (rest from reference TRBV7-9 and TRBJ2-5): DTGVSQNPRHKITKRGQNVTFRCDPISEHNRLYWYRQTLGQGPEFLTYFQNEAQLEKSRLLSDRFSAERPKGSFSTLEIQRTEQGDSAMYLCASILTSGRETQYFGPGTRLLVL.

As to this clone: Other DNA sequences of this sample code for an identical CDR3. This chain links TRBV18 with TRBJ2-5, with no clear D. Germline V gene sequence: CDR1 KGHSH, CDR2 LQKENI. V was pared by 3 bases and J by 5 bases, with 4 bases between. CDR3 size: 11 residues. CDR3 amino acids: CASSPEETQYF. In DNA, the CDR3 is TGTGCCAGCTCACCCGAGGAGACCCAGTACTTC.

The chain employs TRBV5-4 and TRBJ1-2, with D perhaps TRBD1 (6 bases). This CDR3 region has 14 residues. Trimming left V 4 bases short and J 8 bases short, with 18 bases between. CDR1 is SGHNT, CDR2 YYREEE, per germline (reference sequence). CDR3 region: CASSRVDSNGGYTF. CDR3 DNA sequence: TGTGCCAGCAGCCGCGTGGACAGCAACGGAGGCTACACCTTC.